The rows below give T cell receptor beta chains drawn from one sample of a study of blood T cell repertoires in COVID-19. The table came from immunoSEQ multiplex PCR; TCRdb's copy has only in-frame clones and leaves some out. The table includes 200,000 to 250,000 clones, 86% detected once. Sequenced material: PBMCs or T cells enriched from blood (not recorded which). The receptors were gathered from a middle-aged woman with acute COVID-19. CDR3s include the opening cysteine and the closing phenylalanine or tryptophan.

TRBJ2-7	14	TRBV5-1	CASSLTGPGVEQYF
TRBJ1-2	14	TRBV19	CASSNVAGGYGYTF
TRBJ2-5	17	TRBV5-8	CASSSPRPGLVQETQYF
TRBJ1-6	14	TRBV5-5	CASRSGRGFSPLHF
TRBJ1-2	13	TRBV2	CASARGGYDGYTF
TRBJ1-5	15	TRBV19	CASSISRGANQPQHF
TRBJ1-1	12	TRBV5-1	CASSFVNTEAFF
TRBJ1-1	13	TRBV7-9	CASSLRQGAEAFF
TRBJ1-2	14	TRBV5-6	CASSLVGHDYGYTF
TRBJ1-6	17	TRBV5-5	CASSLAVPTDYNSPLHF
TRBJ1-6	20	TRBV5-5	CASSVELSLTGNRKNSPLHF
TRBJ1-1	11	TRBV12-3/TRBV12-4	CASSRTDEAFF
TRBJ1-1	14	TRBV4-1	CASSARTGTSEAFF
TRBJ1-1	14	TRBV27	CASSLVSGNTEAFF
TRBJ2-1	16	TRBV7-2	CASSLGSGGAGGEQFF
TRBJ1-1	14	TRBV18	CASSPPDTLHEAFF
TRBJ2-5	15	TRBV5-8	CASSLEGVEQETQYF
TRBJ2-1	16	TRBV27	CASSYQLRDRDNEQFF
TRBJ1-4	13	TRBV5-1	CASSSTGGEKLFF
TRBJ1-1	15	TRBV4-1	CASSQDLDTYTEAFF
TRBJ2-2	15	TRBV5-1	CASSFSGGAAGELFF
TRBJ2-3	11	TRBV5-8	CASSAADTQYF
TRBJ2-2	15	TRBV6-1	CASSETGGDTGELFF
TRBJ2-1	16	TRBV29-1	CSVEIAAVRGYNEQFF
TRBJ1-1	14	TRBV6-6	CASSTDRGNTEAFF
TRBJ2-7	14	TRBV5-1	CASSLDGTQYEQYF
TRBJ1-6	16	TRBV21-1	CASSKALAGNNSPLHF
TRBJ1-1	12	TRBV7-9	CASSLGRGEAFF
TRBJ2-3	14	TRBV3-1/TRBV3-2	CASSRLVSTDTQYF
TRBJ1-1	14	TRBV3-1/TRBV3-2	CASSQTGLNTEAFF
TRBJ1-6	14	TRBV5-1	CASSLGQGSPPLHF
TRBJ1-4	16	TRBV7-9	CASSPEPGQGNEKLFF
TRBJ2-5	13	TRBV2	CASSVVAQETQYF
TRBJ1-2	14	TRBV6-5	CASSYGQGFIGYTF
TRBJ2-1	11	TRBV7-9	CASSNRDEQFF
TRBJ2-7	13	TRBV6-5	CASSYPGANEQYF
TRBJ1-5	14	TRBV20-1	CSASGTGLGQPQHF
TRBJ1-3	18	TRBV14	CASSLRTGDPRDGNTIYF
TRBJ2-2	16	TRBV13	CASSRIPSGRYGELFF
TRBJ1-2	14	TRBV7-2	CASSSGTFNYGYTF
TRBJ1-6	15	TRBV6-6	CASNKQGVTDSPLHF
TRBJ1-1	14	TRBV6-5	CASRPGVLNTEAFF
TRBJ2-2	17	TRBV7-9	CASSLAAGGLDTGELFF
TRBJ1-6	15	TRBV6-4	CASRPGKSHNSPLHF
TRBJ1-4	15	TRBV19	CASSRDRGRGEKLFF
TRBJ1-2	14	TRBV2	CASSSLTANYGYTF
TRBJ2-1	17	TRBV7-6	CASSLWDLAGGYNEQFF